This entry lists 27 T cell receptor beta chains sequenced from one sample in a study of blood T cell repertoires in COVID-19. The repertoire was sequenced with immunoSEQ multiplex PCR; TCRdb's copy has only in-frame clones and lacks some. The sample lists 100,000 to 150,000 clones, around 89% occurring once. The sample was peripheral blood. Receptors were obtained from a man between 45 and 60 years old with acute or convalescent COVID-19.

The CDR3 DNA reads as TGTGCCAGCAGTGAAGCGAGGACAGGCCGTGGCTACACCTTC. Amino acids: CASSEARTGRGYTF. The genes are TRBV2 and TRBJ1-2; 7 nucleotides align to TRBD1. V gave up 0 bases and J gave up 7 bases; unmatched junction bases: 5. The CDR3 is 14 amino acids. The germline gives CDR1 SNHLY, CDR2 FYNNEI.

The chain joins TRBV24-1 to TRBJ2-1; 10 bases match TRBD2. The junction had 4 bases not matched to a gene; V was cut back by 8 bases and J by 7 bases. The CDR3 consists of 13 residues. Looked up from germline, CDR1 is KGHDR and CDR2 is SFDVKD. CDR3 DNA sequence: TGTGCCACCAAAGCGGGAGGGCGGAATGAGCAGTTCTTC. Protein sequence: CATKAGGRNEQFF.

V and J are TRBV19 and TRBJ1-1; possibly TRBD1 for D (6 bases). Germline CDR1 LNHDA, CDR2 SQIVND (reference sequence). The V end was cut by 4 bases, the J end by 13 bases, with 22 bases between. This CDR3 is built from 14 residues. The CDR3 here is CASSTGTPGRGVFF. CDR3 nucleotides: TGTGCCAGTAGTACCGGGACACCAGGTCGGGGGGTTTTCTTT.

This chain uses TRBV30 with TRBJ1-1; no clear D gene. The ends were cut back, 2 bases at V and 0 bases at J, with 7 bases in the middle. This CDR3 contains 13 residues. The germline gives CDR1 GTSNPN, CDR2 SVGIG (reference sequence). The DNA for the CDR3 is TGTGCCTGGAGTAAACAATTGAACACTGAAGCTTTCTTT. Its protein product is CAWSKQLNTEAFF. The full variable domain, completed using reference TRBV30 and TRBJ1-1, is SQTIHQWPATLVQPVGSPLSLECTVEGTSNPNLYWYRQAAGRGLQLLFYSVGIGQISSEVPQNLSASRPQDRQFILSSKKLLLSDSGFYLCAWSKQLNTEAFFGQGTRLTVV.

This rearrangement joins TRBV28 to TRBJ2-5, with 7 bases matching TRBD1. V lost 5 bases to trimming and J lost 5 bases; unmatched junction nucleotides: 8. The CDR3 has 14 residues. Per germline, CDR1 MDHEN and CDR2 SYDVKM. As DNA, the CDR3 is TGTGCCAGCAGTACCCTGACAGGGAGCGAGACCCAGTACTTC. This translates into CASSTLTGSETQYF.

V gene TRBV27 combines with J gene TRBJ1-2; D might be TRBD1 (6 bases). Germline V gene data show CDR1 as MNHEY and CDR2 as SMNVEV (reference sequence). V lost 5 bases to trimming and J lost 8 bases, with 12 bases between them. The length of the CDR3 is 12 residues. CDR3 loop: CASSPTGLGYTF. The CDR3 DNA is TGTGCCAGCAGTCCCACAGGGTTGGGCTACACCTTC.

V gene TRBV4-1 combines with J gene TRBJ1-1; D perhaps matches TRBD1 (5 bases). Trimming stripped 4 bases from V and 4 bases from J, with 13 bases between. CDR3 length: 14 residues. Germline V gene data show CDR1 as MGHRA and CDR2 as YSYEKL. The CDR3 reads CASSRGGDITEAFF. The CDR3 DNA reads as TGCGCCAGCAGCCGGGGAGGGGATATCACTGAAGCTTTCTTT.

The CDR3 loop reads CASSVSPGNTIYF. The CDR3 DNA reads as TGCGCCAGCAGTGTGAGTCCTGGAAACACCATATATTTT. The rearrangement joins TRBV5-1 to TRBJ1-3; the D is unclear. Germline-derived CDR1 and CDR2 are SGHRS and YFSETQ. The germline V and J ends were trimmed by 5 bases and 2 bases, with 8 bases remaining between them. The length of the CDR3 is 13 residues. The complete variable domain, with remaining parts taken from reference TRBV5-1 and TRBJ1-3, reads KAGVTQTPRYLIKTRGQQVTLSCSPISGHRSVSWYQQTPGQGLQFLFEYFSETQRNKGNFPGRFSGRQFSNSRSEMNVSTLELGDSALYLCASSVSPGNTIYFGEGSWLTVV.

The rearrangement uses TRBV7-2 and TRBJ1-1; the match to TRBD1 covers 9 bases. CDR1 is SGHTA, CDR2 FQGNSA, per germline. V lost 9 bases, J lost 11 bases, and 13 bases stayed unmatched. The CDR3 extends over 13 amino acids. CDR3 nucleotides: TGTGCCAGTAGAACAGGGGGCGCGGGTACGGCTTTCTTT. Translation: CASRTGGAGTAFF.

The rearrangement links TRBV2 to TRBJ1-2, with D possibly being TRBD1 (6 bases). Looked up from germline, CDR1 is SNHLY and CDR2 is FYNNEI. The V end lost 5 bases, the J end lost 6 bases, and 22 bases lay between the germline ends. The CDR3 loop spans 16 amino acids. The CDR3 DNA follows: TGTGCCAGCAGTCCGACCCCACGGGGGGCCGGTGATGGCTACACCTTC. Translating gives CASSPTPRGAGDGYTF.

The rearrangement uses TRBV5-5 and TRBJ2-1, with a weak D call TRBD2 (6 bases). CDR3 size: 16 residues. CDR1 is SGHKS and CDR2 is YYEKEE in the germline V gene (reference sequence). V lost 1 base and J 9 bases, leaving 20 bases between the germline ends. The CDR3 spells CASSLRSSALESEQFF. CDR3 nucleotide sequence: TGTGCCAGCAGCTTGAGGTCTAGCGCCCTAGAGAGTGAGCAGTTCTTC. Together with reference TRBV5-5 and TRBJ2-1, the CDR3 gives the full variable domain: DAGVTQSPTHLIKTRGQQVTLRCSPISGHKSVSWYQQVLGQGPQFIFQYYEKEERGRGNFPDRFSARQFPNYSSELNVNALLLGDSALYLCASSLRSSALESEQFFGPGTRLTVL.

CDR3 DNA: TGTGCCAGCAGTCGGGACAGGACCAACACTGAAGCTTTCTTT. It translates to CASSRDRTNTEAFF. V usage is TRBV2 and J usage is TRBJ1-1; TRBD1 aligns across 8 bases. V lost 5 bases, J lost 2 bases, and 4 bases stayed unmatched. The CDR3 runs to 14 residues. Per germline, CDR1 SNHLY and CDR2 FYNNEI.

The chain joins TRBV5-1 to TRBJ2-2, with 10 nucleotides matching TRBD2. The CDR3 consists of 15 residues. Trimming took 3 bases from V and 4 from J; bases not matched to a gene: 3. Germline CDR1 reads SGHRS; CDR2 reads YFSETQ. The CDR3 spells CASSWTSGLTGELFF. CDR3 DNA: TGCGCCAGCAGCTGGACTAGCGGCCTCACCGGGGAGCTGTTTTTT.

The genes are TRBV30 and TRBJ1-5, with unresolved D. Trimming took 1 base from V and 1 from J, leaving 8 bases between them. The CDR3 consists of 14 residues. CDR1 is GTSNPN, CDR2 SVGIG, per germline (reference sequence). The CDR3 DNA follows: TGTGCCTGGAGTGGGCGGGTGAGCAATCAGCCCCAGCATTTT. As protein: CAWSGRVSNQPQHF.

This chain joins TRBV24-1 and TRBJ2-2, with a possible D match to TRBD1 (7 bases). Trimming took off 9 bases at V and 7 bases at J, with 20 bases between the two ends. The CDR3 has 15 amino acids. Looked up from germline, CDR1 is KGHDR and CDR2 is SFDVKD. The CDR3, as DNA: TGTGCCACCCCCCCGGAGGGGGCGCCGAACGGGGAGCTGTTTTTT. Translated, it gives CATPPEGAPNGELFF.

The chain combines TRBV7-2 with TRBJ2-7; D not certain. The germline V gene encodes CDR1 SGHTA and CDR2 FQGNSA. With 7 bases removed from V and 1 base from J, the gap between germline ends came to 14 bases. CDR3 size: 14 residues. The CDR3: CASTLGRSSYEQYF. The CDR3 DNA sequence: TGTGCCAGCACCCTCGGTCGATCTTCCTACGAGCAGTACTTC.

The chain joins TRBV19 to TRBJ2-3, with 10 bases that match TRBD2. Germline V lookup: CDR1 LNHDA, CDR2 SQIVND (reference sequence). The V and J ends lost 4 bases and 2 bases, in that order; junction bases with no gene match: 6. The CDR3 length is 16 residues. As DNA, the CDR3 is TGTGCCAGTAGTACGGTAGCGGGGGGACTCACAGATACGCAGTATTTT. Its protein product is CASSTVAGGLTDTQYF. Complete variable domain (other parts from reference TRBV19 and TRBJ2-3): DGGITQSPKYLFRKEGQNVTLSCEQNLNHDAMYWYRQDPGQGLRLIYYSQIVNDFQKGDIAEGYSVSREKKESFPLTVTSAQKNPTAFYLCASSTVAGGLTDTQYFGPGTRLTVL.

This clone appeared a few times. This chain connects TRBV6-1 to TRBJ1-5; D not certain. This CDR3 has 16 residues. V lost 4 bases and J 0 bases, leaving 13 bases between the germline ends. Germline V gene sequence: CDR1 MNHNS, CDR2 SASEGT. CDR3 amino acids: CASSGGLTNSNQPQHF. The CDR3 DNA follows: TGTGCCAGCAGTGGGGGATTGACTAATAGCAATCAGCCCCAGCATTTT.

This sequence joins TRBV5-1 and TRBJ2-1, with D uncertain. CDR1 SGHRS and CDR2 YFSETQ come from the germline V gene. V shed 0 bases and J shed 7 bases, with 11 bases lying between them. This CDR3 is 14 amino acids long. The CDR3 DNA follows: TGCGCCAGCAGCTTGGTCTTGGCCGGGAATGAGCAGTTCTTC. This sequence encodes CASSLVLAGNEQFF.

The V gene is TRBV5-6, the J gene TRBJ1-3, with 9 nucleotides matching TRBD1. The CDR3 runs to 18 residues. Germline V lookup: CDR1 SGHDT, CDR2 YYEEEE. J was trimmed by 0 bases and V by 3 bases; bases with no gene match: 10. CDR3 nucleotides: TGTGCCAGCAGCTCCGGGACAGGGAATATCTTCTCTGGAAACACCATATATTTT. It encodes CASSSGTGNIFSGNTIYF.

The chain recombines TRBV19 with TRBJ1-5; D might be TRBD1 (6 bases). There are 16 residues in the CDR3. V was shortened by 5 bases and J by 2 bases, with 16 bases between the two germline ends. Germline V gene lookup returns CDR1 LNHDA and CDR2 SQIVND (reference sequence). In nucleotides, the CDR3 is TGTGCCAGTAGTGTAAGGGGGAAGGCGGGCAATCAGCCCCAGCATTTT. Encoded protein: CASSVRGKAGNQPQHF.

Points on this clone: Other DNA sequences from this sample encode an identical CDR3 as well. The chain joins TRBV11-2 to TRBJ2-7; 9 bases line up with TRBD2. The CDR3 is 14 amino acids. Per the germline V gene, CDR1 is SGHAT and CDR2 is FQNNGV. Losses at the gene ends were 2 bases for V and 2 bases for J; bases not matched to a gene: 1. This chain's CDR3 is CASSLLAGPYEQYF. For the CDR3, the DNA is TGTGCCAGCAGCTTACTAGCGGGACCCTACGAGCAGTACTTC. Full variable domain (remainder filled in from reference TRBV11-2 and TRBJ2-7): EAGVAQSPRYKIIEKRQSVAFWCNPISGHATLYWYQQILGQGPKLLIQFQNNGVVDDSQLPKDRFSAERLKGVDSTLKIQPAKLEDSAVYLCASSLLAGPYEQYFGPGTRLTVT.

The rearrangement uses TRBV9 and TRBJ1-2; D ambiguous. The germline V gene encodes CDR1 SGDLS and CDR2 YYNGEE. The CDR3 length is 16 residues. V shed 0 bases and J shed 5 bases, with 17 bases lying between them. The CDR3 DNA follows: TGTGCCAGCAGCGTAGGGTTAAGCCGCAGCGGTTATGGCTACACCTTC. Amino acids: CASSVGLSRSGYGYTF.

For this clone: Different DNA sequences within this sample yield the same CDR3. The rearrangement uses TRBV3-1 (or the pseudogene TRBV3-2) and TRBJ1-1, with TRBD1 matching 8 bases. Germline CDR1 LGHDT, CDR2 YNNKEL (reference sequence). Trimming cost V 2 bases and J 1 base; bases outside gene matches: 0. This CDR3 has 14 amino acids. The CDR3 sequence: CASSQQGANTEAFF. CDR3 nucleotides: TGTGCCAGCAGCCAACAGGGGGCGAACACTGAAGCTTTCTTT.

The chain recombines TRBV14 with TRBJ2-3; D uncertain. CDR3 length equals 11 residues. V lost 3 bases, J lost 6 bases, and 4 bases lay in between. The germline gives CDR1 SGHDN, CDR2 FVKESK. The CDR3 sequence: CASSQADTQYF. DNA for the CDR3: TGTGCCAGCAGCCAGGCTGATACGCAGTATTTT.

The chain uses TRBV19 and TRBJ1-3; D might be TRBD1 (6 bases). The CDR3 is 15 amino acids. V was pared by 5 bases and J by 3 bases, with 14 bases between. Germline CDR1 reads LNHDA; CDR2 reads SQIVND (reference sequence). The CDR3 DNA is TGTGCCAGTAGTCGTCTGGGGGCTTTTGGAAACACCATATATTTT. This sequence encodes CASSRLGAFGNTIYF.

The rearrangement joins TRBV6-2 or TRBV6-3 to TRBJ2-7; D is unresolved. CDR3 size: 12 residues. V lost 5 bases and J lost 2, with 7 bases in between. Germline V CDR1 and CDR2: MNHEY, SVGEGT. The CDR3 reads CASSLGTYEQYF. The CDR3 nucleotides are TGTGCCAGCAGTCTAGGCACCTACGAGCAGTACTTC.